These 8 T cell receptor beta chains share one sample of origin, sequenced in a study of T cell responses to AZD1222 COVID-19 vaccine. Sequencing was performed with immunoSEQ multiplex PCR; in TCRdb, only in-frame clones are kept and a portion is missing. Here the sample spans fewer than 200,000 clones, 85% to 95% being singletons. Source: peripheral blood, taken on day 0 of AZD1222 vaccination. The receptors shown here come from an adult in good health.

V is TRBV28 and J is TRBJ1-1; no clear D. This CDR3 region has 16 residues. The V and J ends lost 6 bases and 0 bases respectively, with 17 bases between them. In germline, CDR1 is MDHEN, CDR2 SYDVKM. DNA of the CDR3: TGTGCCAGCAGAGGAGGCCGGACCTCCATGAACACTGAAGCTTTCTTT. Translating gives CASRGGRTSMNTEAFF.

The genes are TRBV19 and TRBJ2-2; tentative D call: TRBD1 (6 bases). Germline CDR1 reads LNHDA; CDR2 reads SQIVND (reference sequence). The CDR3 is 15 amino acids. The V gene lost 3 bases and the J gene lost 4 bases, with 12 bases spanning the gap. The CDR3 is CASSMMGAGTGELFF. The CDR3 region has the DNA TGTGCCAGTAGTATGATGGGGGCGGGCACCGGGGAGCTGTTTTTT.

V usage is TRBV2 and J usage is TRBJ2-7, with no clear D. The V gene lost 8 bases and the J gene lost 2 bases, with 10 bases spanning the gap. CDR3 length equals 12 residues. Germline loops: CDR1 SNHLY, CDR2 FYNNEI. CDR3: CASVRITYEQYF. In DNA, the CDR3 is TGTGCCAGCGTAAGGATCACCTACGAGCAGTACTTC.

The genes are TRBV11-2 and TRBJ1-5; D is uncertain. Germline assignment: CDR1 SGHAT and CDR2 FQNNGV. The V and J ends lost 3 bases and 1 base respectively, with 4 bases between them. The CDR3 has 13 residues. CDR3 DNA sequence: TGTGCCAGCAGCTTGAGCAGCAATCAGCCCCAGCATTTT. Protein product: CASSLSSNQPQHF.

CDR3 region: CASSQVTGGGTEAFF. CDR3 DNA: TGCGCCAGCAGCCAAGTTACAGGGGGTGGCACTGAAGCTTTCTTT. The chain is built from TRBV4-1 and TRBJ1-1; 8 bases fit TRBD1. This CDR3 has 15 residues. CDR1 and CDR2 from the germline V gene are MGHRA and YSYEKL. J was trimmed by 4 bases and V by 1 base; bases with no gene match: 5.

This sequence joins TRBV6-5 and TRBJ1-2; TRBD1 might be the D (5 bases). V lost 7 bases and J lost 6, with 12 bases in between. Per the germline V gene, CDR1 is MNHEY and CDR2 is SVGAGI. The CDR3 is 12 residues long. CDR3 sequence reads: CASKSGEDGYTF. In DNA form, the CDR3 reads TGTGCCAGCAAATCGGGGGAGGATGGCTACACCTTC.

The chain uses TRBV7-3 and TRBJ1-1; D remains ambiguous. Trimming removed 3 bases at V and 1 base at J, with 6 bases between. Looked up from germline, CDR1 is SGHTA and CDR2 is FQGTGA. The CDR3 is made up of 13 amino acids. CDR3 region: CASSFSPNTEAFF. The DNA of the CDR3 is TGTGCCAGCAGCTTCAGTCCGAACACTGAAGCTTTCTTT. The whole variable domain, filled in from reference TRBV7-3 and TRBJ1-1, reads GAGVSQTPSNKVTEKGKYVELRCDPISGHTALYWYRQSLGQGPEFLIYFQGTGAADDSGLPNDRFFAVRPEGSVSTLKIQRTERGDSAVYLCASSFSPNTEAFFGQGTRLTVV.

The chain links TRBV2 to TRBJ2-7; D possibly uses TRBD1 or TRBD2 (5 bases each). CDR1 SNHLY and CDR2 FYNNEI come from the germline V gene. The CDR3 sequence is 13 residues long. With 3 bases removed from V and 2 bases from J, the gap between germline ends came to 8 bases. The CDR3 bases are TGTGCCAGCAGTGATGGGGGAACCTACGAGCAGTACTTC. Translation: CASSDGGTYEQYF.